This T cell receptor beta chain stems from a study of blood T cell repertoires in COVID-19. Study summary: Samples came from the United States, Italy and Spain, spanning acute and convalescent COVID-19.

Assay: immunoSEQ multiplex PCR; the TCRdb copy retains only in-frame clones and omits some. The data hold about 100,000 clones, with 65% to 80% observed a single time. This clone was counted between two and nine times. The receptor was isolated from a man aged 65 to 85 with active or convalescent COVID-19. The specimen was peripheral blood.

The CDR3 reads CASRIGRASGSQETQYF. The CDR3 bases are TGTGCCAGCAGAATAGGCAGGGCTAGCGGGAGCCAAGAGACCCAGTACTTC. This chain links TRBV7-9 with TRBJ2-5; 10 bases are shared with TRBD2. CDR1 is SEHNR, CDR2 FQNEAQ, per germline (reference sequence). This CDR3 comprises 17 residues. Trimming removed 6 bases from V and 1 base from J; junction bases left unmatched: 11.